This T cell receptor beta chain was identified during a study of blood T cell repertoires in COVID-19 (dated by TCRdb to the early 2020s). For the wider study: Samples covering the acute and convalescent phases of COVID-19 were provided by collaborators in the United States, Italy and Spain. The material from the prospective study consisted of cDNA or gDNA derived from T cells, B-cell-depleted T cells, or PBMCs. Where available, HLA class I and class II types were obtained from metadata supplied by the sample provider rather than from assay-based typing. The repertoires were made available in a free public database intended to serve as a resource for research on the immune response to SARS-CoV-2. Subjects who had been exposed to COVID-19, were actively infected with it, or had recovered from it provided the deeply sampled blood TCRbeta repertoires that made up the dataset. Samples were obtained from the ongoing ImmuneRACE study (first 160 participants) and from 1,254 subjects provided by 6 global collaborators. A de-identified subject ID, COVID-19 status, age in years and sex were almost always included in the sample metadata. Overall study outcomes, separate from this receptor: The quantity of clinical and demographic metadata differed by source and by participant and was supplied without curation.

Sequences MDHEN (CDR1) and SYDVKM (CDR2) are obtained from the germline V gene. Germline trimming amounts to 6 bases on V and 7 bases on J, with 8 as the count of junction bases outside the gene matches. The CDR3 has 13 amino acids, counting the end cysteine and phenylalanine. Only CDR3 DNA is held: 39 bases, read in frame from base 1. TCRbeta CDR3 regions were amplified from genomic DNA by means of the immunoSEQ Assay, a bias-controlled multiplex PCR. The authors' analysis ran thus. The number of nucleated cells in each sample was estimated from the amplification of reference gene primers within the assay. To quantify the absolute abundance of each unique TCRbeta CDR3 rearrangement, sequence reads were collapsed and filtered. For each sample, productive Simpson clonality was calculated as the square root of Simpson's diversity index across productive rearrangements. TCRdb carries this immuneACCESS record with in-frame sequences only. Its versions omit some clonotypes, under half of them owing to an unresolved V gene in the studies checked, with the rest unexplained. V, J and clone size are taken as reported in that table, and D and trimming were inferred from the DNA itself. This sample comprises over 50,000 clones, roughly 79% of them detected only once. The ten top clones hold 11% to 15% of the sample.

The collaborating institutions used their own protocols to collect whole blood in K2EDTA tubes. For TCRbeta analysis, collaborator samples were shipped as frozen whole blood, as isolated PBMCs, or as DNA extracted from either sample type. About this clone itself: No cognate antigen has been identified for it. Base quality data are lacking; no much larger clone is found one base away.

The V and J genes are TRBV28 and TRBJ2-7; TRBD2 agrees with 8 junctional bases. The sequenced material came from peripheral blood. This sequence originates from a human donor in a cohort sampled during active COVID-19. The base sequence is TGTGCCAGCAGGATTAGCGGGGTTGAGGAGCAGTACTTC. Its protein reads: CASRISGVEEQYF.